The clone carrying this T cell receptor (beta chain) was picked up one time. These data belong to a study of T cell responses to AZD1222 COVID-19 vaccine. This CDR3 region has 15 residues. From germline, CDR1 is LNHDA and CDR2 SQIVND (reference sequence). Trimming cost V 6 bases and J 4 bases, with 15 bases left between them. Sequencing was performed with immunoSEQ multiplex PCR; in TCRdb, only in-frame clones are kept and a portion is missing. The repertoire holds tens of thousands of clones, about 89% seen once, with about 28% in the top ten. The material was peripheral blood, obtained 28 days after the second AZD1222 dose. The source is an adult who received the AZD1222 COVID-19 vaccine. The chain links TRBV19 to TRBJ2-2; possibly TRBD1 for D (6 bases). CDR3 DNA: TGTGCCAGTAGACTCCAGGGGCACCCCACCGGGGAGCTGTTTTTT. This gives the protein CASRLQGHPTGELFF.